Each of the 8 T cell receptor beta chains below was sequenced from the same sample in a study of T cell changes during pregnancy in multiple sclerosis. Produced via immunoSEQ multiplex PCR; TCRdb's table is partial and in-frame only. The table records 35,000 to 45,000 clones, about 91% of them present only once. This specimen consisted of CD4+ T cells from peripheral blood mononuclear cells, obtained in the second trimester of pregnancy. These receptors originate from a female donor in good health, enrolled as a control in a pregnancy study.

V gene TRBV7-8 combines with J gene TRBJ2-1; 10 nucleotides agree with TRBD2. The CDR3 has 16 amino acids. V lost 2 bases and J lost 5; bases outside the gene matches: 6. Per germline, CDR1 SGHVS and CDR2 FQNEAQ. CDR3 nucleotides: TGTGCCAGCAGCTTACGGGCTAGCGGGAGACACAATGAGCAGTTCTTC. This translates into CASSLRASGRHNEQFF.

The genes are TRBV11-2 and TRBJ2-2, with 8 bases that match TRBD2. Germline loops: CDR1 SGHAT, CDR2 FQNNGV. V was pared by 2 bases and J by 1 base, with 6 bases of the junction left unmatched. The CDR3 length is 17 residues. CDR3 nucleotides: TGTGCCAGCAGCTTACTAGTTAGCGGGAAGAACACCGGGGAGCTGTTTTTT. Translated, it gives CASSLLVSGKNTGELFF.

The V call is TRBV18, the J call TRBJ1-6, with a tentative D call TRBD1 (6 bases). V was cut by 0 bases and J by 5 bases, with 8 bases left in between. CDR3 length: 15 amino acids. CDR1 and CDR2 (germline): KGHSH, LQKENI. Written as DNA, the CDR3 is TGTGCCAGCTCACCACCGCAGGGGCATAATTCACCCCTCCACTTT. It codes for CASSPPQGHNSPLHF.

This clone appeared once. The chain has TRBV9 and TRBJ2-7; tentatively, D is TRBD1 (5 bases). CDR3 length: 12 residues. Germline CDR1 is SGDLS and CDR2 is YYNGEE. Trimming stripped 3 bases from V and 7 bases from J, with 11 bases between. CDR3 protein: CASSGGLGEQYF. The CDR3 region has the DNA TGTGCCAGCAGCGGGGGCCTGGGGGAGCAGTACTTC.

V gene TRBV11-2 combines with J gene TRBJ1-5, with TRBD1 identical over 7 bases. Germline CDR1 reads SGHAT; CDR2 reads FQNNGV. V lost 5 bases, J lost 6 bases, and 10 bases stayed unmatched. This CDR3 contains 15 residues. Here the CDR3 reads CASSPTGESRQPQHF. DNA for the CDR3: TGTGCCAGCAGCCCAACAGGGGAAAGTCGTCAGCCCCAGCATTTT.

The rearrangement uses TRBV6-5 and TRBJ2-5; D is unclear. There are 13 residues in the CDR3. V was trimmed by 10 bases and J by 1 base, leaving 13 bases between them. Germline assignment: CDR1 MNHEY and CDR2 SVGAGI. The CDR3: CATHGLGQETQYF. In DNA form, the CDR3 reads TGTGCCACCCATGGGCTGGGCCAAGAGACCCAGTACTTC.

The chain is built from TRBV7-9 and TRBJ2-1; 7 nucleotides match TRBD2. CDR3 length equals 17 residues. Germline lookup yields CDR1 SEHNR and CDR2 FQNEAQ (reference sequence). The trim removed 2 bases at V and 3 bases at J, leaving 10 bases unmatched. CDR3 DNA sequence: TGTGCCAGCAGCTTATTCCCTGGGGGAGGGCACTACAATGAGCAGTTCTTC. Protein product: CASSLFPGGGHYNEQFF. The full variable domain, with the rest looked up from reference TRBV7-9 and TRBJ2-1, is DTGVSQNPRHKITKRGQNVTFRCDPISEHNRLYWYRQTLGQGPEFLTYFQNEAQLEKSRLLSDRFSAERPKGSFSTLEIQRTEQGDSAMYLCASSLFPGGGHYNEQFFGPGTRLTVL.

The chain has TRBV9 and TRBJ2-5, with 10 bases lining up with TRBD2. V trimming: 3 bases; J trimming: 4 bases; junction bases outside the gene matches: 6. The CDR3 length is 15 residues. The germline gives CDR1 SGDLS, CDR2 YYNGEE. CDR3 sequence reads: CASSAAGTSVETQYF. The CDR3 DNA is TGTGCCAGCAGCGCGGCCGGGACTAGCGTAGAGACCCAGTACTTC. The full variable domain, in which reference TRBV9 and TRBJ2-5 provide the parts outside the CDR3, is DSGVTQTPKHLITATGQRVTLRCSPRSGDLSVYWYQQSLDQGLQFLIQYYNGEERAKGNILERFSAQQFPDLHSELNLSSLELGDSALYFCASSAAGTSVETQYFGPGTRLLVL.